The 32 T cell receptor beta chains presented below share a single source sample, sequenced in a study of tumor-infiltrating lymphocytes in primary liver carcinoma. The study co-extracted DNA and RNA from approximately 20-30 mg of unsorted bulk tissue. The researchers produced TCR beta cDNA from 400 to 650 ng total RNA with a constant-region primer. Three nested multiplex PCR rounds of slightly modified ARM-PCR generated TCR beta libraries. In the first two PCR rounds, TRBV1-TRBV30 forward primers were paired with a C-beta reverse primer, and each round lasted approximately 10 cycles. TCRdb itself ran the multiplex PCR reads through MiXCR, one entry per CDR3 protein. The repertoire includes about 78,000 distinct CDR3 sequences, 70% to 75% of them detected once, and around 15% sits in the top ten. The sequenced sample consisted of liver tumor tissue from sampling region 4. The subset here: tumor region T4, right-lateral pole. The receptor set was obtained from a woman in her fifties or sixties with primary liver carcinoma and hepatitis B virus infection.

In this sample, this clonotype turned up many times. The rearrangement joins TRBV30 to TRBJ1-1; 7 bases align to TRBD1. CDR3 length: 12 amino acids. Per germline, CDR1 GTSNPN and CDR2 SVGIG (reference sequence). After removal of 4 bases from V and 10 bases from J, the junction contained 9 bases not matched to a gene. The DNA of the CDR3 is TGTGCCTGGATGAGGGGGCCAGGGGGAGCTTTCTTT. Amino acid sequence: CAWMRGPGGAFF.

This clonotype occurred many times. The chain uses TRBV5-1 and TRBJ2-1, with TRBD1 as a possible D gene (6 bases). From germline, CDR1 is SGHRS and CDR2 YFSETQ. V was clipped by 4 bases and J by 2 bases, with 13 bases between them. The CDR3 has 15 residues. CDR3 in amino acids: CASSITDRPYNEQFF. CDR3 nucleotide sequence: TGCGCCAGCAGCATCACTGACAGGCCCTACAATGAGCAGTTCTTC.

The chain links TRBV2 to TRBJ2-6; D could derive from TRBD1 or TRBD2 (5 bases each). V lost 4 bases to trimming and J lost 0 bases, with 19 bases between them. The CDR3 extends over 19 amino acids. The germline CDR1 and CDR2 sequences are SNHLY and FYNNEI. In DNA form, the CDR3 reads TGTGCCAGCAGTGCTCCACCGGGACGGAGGAGCTCTGGGGCCAACGTCCTGACTTTC. Its translation is CASSAPPGRRSSGANVLTF.

This clonotype was recorded once. This sequence joins TRBV29-1 and TRBJ2-3; D call uncertain. V gave up 1 base and J gave up 5 bases, with 16 bases separating them. This CDR3 has 15 amino acids. Germline-derived CDR1 and CDR2 are SQVTM and ANQGSEA. The CDR3 nucleotides are TGCAGCGTTGAAGGAGGATACTCAAACATAGATACGCAGTATTTT. Its protein product is CSVEGGYSNIDTQYF.

On this clonotype itself: A much larger clone differs from this one at a single base, so this may be a read error. The rearrangement uses TRBV28 and TRBJ1-2; D unclear. The CDR3 runs to 14 residues. Germline V gene data show CDR1 as MDHEN and CDR2 as SYDVKM. V lost 4 bases to trimming and J lost 4 bases, with 13 bases between them. CDR3 region: CASSSLDGVYGYTF. CDR3 in DNA: TGTGCCAGCAGTTCCCTCGACGGCGTCTATGGCTACACCTTC.

V is TRBV29-1 and J is TRBJ2-3; perhaps TRBD2 as D (6 bases). Trimming removed 4 bases from V and 4 bases from J, with 15 bases in between. Germline CDR1 SQVTM, CDR2 ANQGSEA. This CDR3 spans 14 amino acids. CDR3 bases: TGCAGCGTTGCTAGCGAGAGGCCCGCAGATACGCAGTATTTT. Protein product: CSVASERPADTQYF.

This clonotype was recorded once. Given the absence of the conserved phenylalanine or tryptophan at the CDR3 end, a read error is likely. This sequence joins TRBV7-8 and TRBJ2-1, with 11 bases lining up with TRBD1. The CDR3 is 14 amino acids. The germline gives CDR1 SGHVS, CDR2 FQNEAQ. Unmatched junction bases numbered 9, after V lost 7 bases and J lost 10 bases. The DNA for the CDR3 is TGTGCCAGCACCAAAGGGACAGGGGGTTGGGAGCAGTTCCTC. Translated: CASTKGTGGWEQFL.

Only a few counts were recorded for this clonotype. Since no conserved phenylalanine or tryptophan closes the CDR3, a read error is the likely cause. V and J are TRBV5-1 and TRBJ2-2; the match to TRBD1 covers 9 bases. Germline V gene lookup returns CDR1 SGHRS and CDR2 YFSETQ. This CDR3 comprises 17 residues. With 3 bases clipped from V and 5 bases from J, the junction kept 11 bases outside the gene matches. The DNA for the CDR3 is TGCGCCAGCAGCTCCGGGACAGGGTTCAGTTGGACCGGGGAGCTGTTTCTT. This gives the protein CASSSGTGFSWTGELFL.

Notes on this clonotype: A junction end diverges from the germline sequence, so it may reflect a read error. This chain joins TRBV28 and TRBJ2-1; 7 nucleotides align to TRBD2. The germline gives CDR1 MDHEN, CDR2 SYDVKM. The CDR3 runs 18 residues. The CDR3 region has the DNA TGTGTCAGCCGACTCTGGGGGGGACGGTCCAGCTCCTACAATGAGCAGTTCTTT. Its protein product is CVSRLWGGRSSSYNEQFF.

This clonotype was seen only a few times. The chain is built from TRBV6-4 and TRBJ2-1, with D perhaps matching TRBD1 (5 bases). Trimming removed 2 bases from V and 0 bases from J, with 8 bases in between. Germline V gives CDR1 MRHNA, CDR2 SNTAGT. The length of the CDR3 is 15 residues. CDR3 sequence: CASSDGQGSYNEQFF. The DNA for the CDR3 is TGTGCCAGCAGTGACGGGCAGGGCTCCTACAATGAGCAGTTCTTC.

This clonotype was detected only a few times. No conserved phenylalanine or tryptophan is present at the end of the CDR3, so a read error is the likely explanation. The chain uses TRBV29-1 and TRBJ1-2; possible D gene TRBD1, 5 bases. The CDR3 covers 14 residues. V was trimmed by 0 bases and J by 7 bases, leaving 15 bases between them. Per germline, CDR1 SQVTM and CDR2 ANQGSEA. The CDR3 sequence is CSVEDHRDRLGYTL. CDR3 coding DNA: TGCAGCGTTGAAGATCACCGGGACCGGCTTGGCTACACCCTC.

The chain combines TRBV11-2 with TRBJ2-5; TRBD2 matches 7 bases. V gave up 8 bases and J gave up 2 bases; unmatched junction bases: 8. Germline V gene lookup returns CDR1 SGHAT and CDR2 FQNNGV. The length of the CDR3 is 14 residues. As DNA, the CDR3 is TGTGCCAGCCCAAGGACTAGAACACAAGAGACCCAGTACTTC. Its protein is CASPRTRTQETQYF.

A single count supports this clonotype. One end of the junction varies from germline; a read error may be responsible. The chain carries TRBV6-2 or TRBV6-3 and TRBJ2-3; 7 positions match TRBD2. CDR1 and CDR2 (germline): MNHEY, SVGEGT. CDR3 length equals 19 residues. The CDR3: CASRNPSGWLWSSIDRQYF. The CDR3 coding sequence is TGTGCCAGCAGAAATCCTAGCGGTTGGCTTTGGTCTAGCATAGATAGGCAGTATTTT.

Notes on this clonotype: This could be a read error, since a much larger clone is one nucleotide away. The V gene is TRBV28, the J gene TRBJ1-5; TRBD1 matches at 7 bases. The trim removed 6 bases at V and 1 base at J, leaving 9 bases unmatched. Germline V gene data show CDR1 as MDHEN and CDR2 as SYDVKM. This CDR3 spans 16 amino acids. The CDR3 coding sequence is TGTGCCAGCAGCCCGACACAGGGGTCCAGCAATCAGCCCCAGCATTTT. Encoded protein: CASSPTQGSSNQPQHF.

This clonotype is a singleton in its sample. A read error may be the cause here, since a much bigger clone is one base away. The chain carries TRBV10-3 and TRBJ2-3, with D possibly being TRBD1 or TRBD2 (6 bases each). The germline gives CDR1 ENHRY, CDR2 SYGVKD. The CDR3 runs to 14 residues. Between the trimmed V and J ends, which lost 7 bases and 3 bases, there was a span of 14 bases. CDR3 residues: CAIKGGLETDTQYF. The CDR3 coding sequence is TGTGCCATCAAGGGGGGACTCGAGACAGATACGCAGTATTTT.

This clonotype was found a few times. This may be a read error, as it is one base from a much larger clone. The rearrangement uses TRBV7-9 and TRBJ2-1; unclear D gene. The CDR3 runs to 12 residues. In germline, CDR1 is SEHNR, CDR2 FQNEAQ (reference sequence). CDR3 protein: CASDDNYDEQFF. For the CDR3, the DNA is TGTGCCAGCGATGACAACTACGATGAGCAGTTCTTC.

Remarks on this clonotype: One junction end does not reproduce the germline sequence, and a read error may be involved. The chain uses TRBV4-1 and TRBJ1-2; tentative D call: TRBD1 (6 bases). The CDR3 contains 16 residues. Germline CDR1 reads MGHRA; CDR2 reads YSYEKL. As DNA, the CDR3 is TGCGCCAGCAGCCAAGATCAGTGGACAGAATCGTGTGGCTATACCTTC. Protein: CASSQDQWTESCGYTF.

Here the CDR3 DNA reads TGCAGCGTTGAACAATCGGGTGGAAGGACTAAAACTTTCTTT. Translating gives CSVEQSGGRTKTFF. J is TRBJ1-1 and V is TRBV29-1; no clear D gene. This CDR3 spans 14 amino acids. The germline CDR1 and CDR2 sequences are SQVTM and ANQGSEA. V dropped 2 bases and J dropped 12 bases, with 22 bases sitting between them.

In its sample, this clonotype was seen once. At one of its ends the junction is not consistent with the germline gene, which may arise from a read error. CDR3 loop: CGSVRISTVAFF. The CDR3 DNA reads as TGTGGCAGCGTCCGGATAAGCACTGTAGCTTTCTTT. J is TRBJ1-1 and V is TRBV12-3 or TRBV12-4; D gene uncertain. This CDR3 spans 12 amino acids.

The chain combines TRBV11-3 with TRBJ2-1, with D perhaps TRBD1 (6 bases). The CDR3 sequence is 14 residues long. Trimming cost V 1 base and J 11 bases, with 15 bases left between them. The V gene's germline CDR1 is SGHNT and CDR2 YENEEA. In DNA form, the CDR3 reads TGTGCCAGCAGCTTAGCAGGGGCCTACAACAAGCAGTTCTTC. Its translation is CASSLAGAYNKQFF.

Regarding this clonotype: At one end, the junction sequence differs from germline, possibly due to a read error. V and J are TRBV6-5 and TRBJ2-7; tentative D call: TRBD1 (5 bases). CDR3 length: 14 amino acids. Per the germline V gene, CDR1 is MNHEY and CDR2 is SVGAGI. The CDR3 DNA follows: TGTGCCAGTAGTTATGGGCAGGGCACCTGCGATCAGTACTTC. This sequence encodes CASSYGQGTCDQYF.

This clonotype showed up just a few times. Given a much more abundant clone one base away, this may be a read error. The chain uses TRBV7-8 and TRBJ2-1, with no clear D. Trimming pared 2 bases from V and 9 bases from J, leaving 2 bases between. Germline V gives CDR1 SGHVS, CDR2 FQNEAQ. The CDR3 contains 10 residues. The CDR3 sequence: CASSLLEQFF. Written as DNA, the CDR3 is TGTGCCAGCAGCTTACTTGAGCAGTTCTTC.

Regarding this clonotype: An end of the junction does not agree with germline; a read error may underlie this. V is TRBV6-5 and J is TRBJ2-5; 10 positions agree with TRBD1. The germline V gene encodes CDR1 MNHEY and CDR2 SVGAGI. The CDR3 extends over 15 amino acids. CDR3 sequence: CTSSATGTGEETQYF. The CDR3 DNA sequence: TGTACCAGCAGTGCCACCGGGACAGGGGAAGAGACACAGTACTTC.

Remarks on this clonotype: A junction boundary mismatches the germline segment, possibly from a read error. The CDR3 loop is CSATGPLAKNIRYF. In DNA, the CDR3 is TGCAGTGCTACGGGACCTCTAGCCAAAAACATTCGGTACTTC. The gene calls are TRBV20-1 and TRBJ2-4; perhaps D is TRBD1 or TRBD2 (5 bases each). The CDR3 length is 14 residues. Germline V lookup: CDR1 DFQATT, CDR2 SNEGSKA (reference sequence).

Note on this clonotype: The junction and the germline gene differ at one end; a read error may be behind it. V usage is TRBV25-1 and J usage is TRBJ1-1; TRBD1 might be the D (5 bases). Germline loops: CDR1 MGHDK, CDR2 SYGVNS. The CDR3 is 14 residues long. In DNA form, the CDR3 reads TGTGTCAGCACGATGATGGGGGGAACCACTGAAGCTTTCTTT. The encoded protein is CVSTMMGGTTEAFF. Combining the CDR3 with reference TRBV25-1 and TRBJ1-1 gives the whole variable domain EADIYQTPRYLVIGTGKKITLECSQTMGHDKMYWYQQDPGMELHLIHYSYGVNSTEKGDLSSESTVSRIRTEHFPLTLESARPSHTSQYLCVSTMMGGTTEAFFGQGTRLTVV.

In regard to this clonotype: Sequence at one end of the junction differs from germline and may be a read error. The chain couples TRBV5-6 to TRBJ2-7, with 7 bases fitting TRBD1. The CDR3 contains 16 residues. CDR1 and CDR2 from the germline V gene are SGHDT and YYEEEE. CDR3 sequence: CAGSLVLWDSIYEQYF. The CDR3 bases are TGTGCCGGCAGCTTGGTTCTCTGGGACAGCATCTACGAGCAGTACTTC.

This chain uses TRBV7-3 with TRBJ2-2; D might be TRBD1 or TRBD2, each matching 5 bases. This CDR3 has 14 amino acids. Germline CDR1 SGHTA, CDR2 FQGTGA. V lost 0 bases and J 4 bases, leaving 6 bases between the germline ends. The CDR3 coding sequence is TGTGCCAGCAGCTTAACCGGGACCACCGGGGAGCTGTTTTTT. It translates to CASSLTGTTGELFF.

This clonotype was seen just once. The genes are TRBV5-1 and TRBJ1-2, with D hard to call. This CDR3 region has 13 residues. Trimming pared 8 bases from V and 6 bases from J, leaving 17 bases between. In germline, CDR1 is SGHRS, CDR2 YFSETQ. The CDR3 here is CASRLGPGNGYTF. CDR3 DNA: TGCGCCAGTAGGTTAGGGCCGGGGAATGGCTACACCTTC.

The table lists this clonotype with a count of one. The junction differs from germline at one of its ends, possibly a read error. V is TRBV12-3 or TRBV12-4 and J is TRBJ2-5, with D possibly being TRBD1 (6 bases). The CDR3 runs 16 residues. This chain's CDR3 is CASSTRDTAAQGTQYF. CDR3 nucleotide sequence: TGTGCCAGCAGTACCCGGGACACGGCGGCTCAAGGGACCCAGTACTTT.

This clonotype was seen at least ten times. The chain employs TRBV5-4 and TRBJ2-3, with a tentative D call TRBD1 (6 bases). Germline CDR1 and CDR2: SGHNT and YYREEE (reference sequence). Trimming removed 0 bases at V and 1 base at J, with 12 bases between. The CDR3 length is 16 residues. This chain's CDR3 is CASSLAPGAGTDTQYF. The CDR3 DNA sequence: TGTGCCAGCAGCTTGGCACCAGGGGCCGGCACAGATACGCAGTATTTT. The full variable domain, rest sourced from reference TRBV5-4 and TRBJ2-3, is ETGVTQSPTHLIKTRGQQVTLRCSSQSGHNTVSWYQQALGQGPQFIFQYYREEENGRGNFPPRFSGLQFPNYSSELNVNALELDDSALYLCASSLAPGAGTDTQYFGPGTRLTVL.

This clonotype was detected once. One base away lies a much larger clone, so this may be a sequencing read error. This sequence joins TRBV28 and TRBJ1-2, with 8 nucleotides matching TRBD1. In germline, CDR1 is MDHEN, CDR2 SYDVKM. CDR3 length equals 16 residues. The CDR3 reads CASSSQGQGLNFGYTF. In DNA, the CDR3 is TGTGCCAGCAGTTCACAAGGACAGGGCCTTAACTTTGGCTACACCTTC.

About this clonotype itself: Since a much larger clone is just one base distant, this may be a read error. The chain joins TRBV28 to TRBJ2-5, with D maybe TRBD2 (7 bases). The germline V gene has CDR1 MDHEN and CDR2 SYDVKM. V was clipped by 7 bases and J by 4 bases, with 13 bases between them. This CDR3 spans 13 amino acids. The CDR3 DNA is TGTGCCAGCAAGGGGGGGTTAAGAGAGACCCAGTACTTC. Amino acid sequence: CASKGGLRETQYF.